This T cell receptor (beta chain) was obtained from a study of T cell responses to AZD1222 COVID-19 vaccine. Only in-frame clones appear in the TCRdb table, and some are missing; sequencing was by immunoSEQ multiplex PCR. This table holds over 150,000 clones, 90% found once. Study outcomes and limitations: Sampling that yielded the repertoires occurred only after the peak T cell response. Two AZD1222 administrations were followed by greater Spike-specific TCR breadth and depth. Reportedly, nearly half of unique spike TCRs recognized epitopes outside B.1.351/B.1.1.7 mutations. The study identified only five to seven AZD1222 recipients as seropositive at baseline.

Per the germline V gene, CDR1 is SGHDT and CDR2 is YYEEEE. This CDR3 region has 16 residues. V lost 0 bases and J lost 4, with 16 bases in between. About this clone: Its target is unknown.

Sequenced here: peripheral blood, sampled on day 0 of AZD1222 vaccination. The clonotype comes from an adult in good health. The chain combines TRBV5-6 with TRBJ2-5; D remains ambiguous. This CDR3 is CASSLGLRVRGETQYF. The DNA of the CDR3 is TGTGCCAGCAGCTTGGGGCTCCGGGTTCGAGGAGAGACCCAGTACTTC.